The source of this T cell receptor beta chain is a study of blood T cell repertoires in COVID-19. Per germline, CDR1 MNHEY and CDR2 SVGEGT. This CDR3 has 15 amino acids. Trimming removed 6 bases at V and 7 bases at J, with 16 bases between. Using immunoSEQ multiplex PCR, the repertoire was profiled, and TCRdb retains in-frame clones only, with some absent. The table has approximately 230,000 clones, 86% seen once; the top ten hold roughly 1.7%. The material sequenced was PBMCs or T cells enriched from blood (not recorded which). V is TRBV6-2 or TRBV6-3 and J is TRBJ1-6; D may be TRBD1 (5 bases). This clonotype was obtained from a middle-aged man who had recovered from COVID-19. The CDR3 reads CASSQDFRENSPLHF. The CDR3 DNA is TGTGCCAGCAGCCAGGATTTCAGGGAAAATTCACCCCTCCACTTT.